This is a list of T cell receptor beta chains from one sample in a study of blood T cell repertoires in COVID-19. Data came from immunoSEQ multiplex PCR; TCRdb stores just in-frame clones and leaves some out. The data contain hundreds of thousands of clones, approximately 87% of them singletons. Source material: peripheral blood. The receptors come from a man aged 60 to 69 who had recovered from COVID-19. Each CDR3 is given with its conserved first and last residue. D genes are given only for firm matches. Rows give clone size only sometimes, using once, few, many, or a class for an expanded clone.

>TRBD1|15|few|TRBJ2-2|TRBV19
CASRSRDRGAGELFF
TGTGCCAGTAGGTCCCGGGACAGGGGAGCCGGGGAGCTGTTTTTT
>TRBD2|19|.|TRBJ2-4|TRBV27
CASRGTSGRGMVAKNIQYF
TGTGCCAGCAGGGGGACTAGCGGGAGGGGAATGGTAGCCAAAAACATTCAGTACTTC
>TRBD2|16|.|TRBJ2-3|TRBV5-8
CASSPRLAGGSDTQYF
TGTGCCAGCAGCCCGAGACTAGCGGGAGGGTCCGATACGCAGTATTTT
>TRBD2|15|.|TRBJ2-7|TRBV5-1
CASSLGTRNLNEQYF
TGCGCCAGCAGCTTGGGGACTAGAAATTTGAACGAGCAGTACTTC
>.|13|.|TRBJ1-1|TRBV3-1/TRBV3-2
CASSLSTVSEAFF
TGTGCCAGCAGCCTTTCGACAGTCTCTGAAGCTTTCTTT
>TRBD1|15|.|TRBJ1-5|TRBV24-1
CATSRGTYSNQPQHF
TGTGCCACCAGCAGGGGGACCTATAGCAATCAGCCCCAGCATTTT
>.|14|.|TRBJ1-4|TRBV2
CASTPGIGNEKLFF
TGTGCCAGCACCCCAGGGATTGGGAATGAAAAACTGTTTTTT
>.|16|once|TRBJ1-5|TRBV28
CASSFPRGGSNQPQHF
TGTGCCAGCAGTTTCCCCCGTGGCGGTAGCAATCAGCCCCAGCATTTT
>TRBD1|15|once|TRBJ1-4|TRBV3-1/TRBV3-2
CASSHRGTTNEKLFF
TGTGCCAGCAGTCACAGGGGGACTACTAATGAAAAACTGTTTTTT
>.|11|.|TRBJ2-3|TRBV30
CASFRTDTQYF
TGTGCCTCATTCCGCACAGATACGCAGTATTTT
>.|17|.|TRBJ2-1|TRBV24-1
CATSDPSGGSYYNEQFF
TGTGCCACCAGTGATCCCTCCGGAGGGTCCTACTACAATGAGCAGTTCTTC
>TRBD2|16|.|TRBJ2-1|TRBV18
CASSPPGLAVGNEQFF
TGTGCCAGCTCACCACCGGGACTAGCGGTAGGCAATGAGCAGTTCTTC
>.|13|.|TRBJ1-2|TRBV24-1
CATSGGSNYGYTF
TGTGCCACCAGTGGAGGGTCTAACTATGGCTACACCTTC
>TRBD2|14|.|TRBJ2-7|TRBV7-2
CASSLGTSVYEQYF
TGTGCCAGCAGCTTAGGGACTAGCGTCTACGAGCAGTACTTC
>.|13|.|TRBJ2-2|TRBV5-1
CASSRENSGELFF
TGCGCCAGCAGCCGGGAGAACTCCGGGGAGCTGTTTTTT
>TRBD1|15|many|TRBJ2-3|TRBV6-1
CASSDGTGSTDTQYF
TGTGCCAGCAGTGACGGGACAGGGAGCACAGATACGCAGTATTTT
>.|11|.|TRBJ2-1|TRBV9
CASSPLDEQFF
TGTGCCAGCAGTCCTCTAGATGAGCAGTTCTTC
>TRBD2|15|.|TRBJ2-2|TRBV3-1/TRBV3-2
CASSHSGSGTGELFF
TGTGCCAGCAGCCATAGCGGGAGTGGAACCGGGGAGCTGTTTTTT
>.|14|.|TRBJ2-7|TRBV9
CASSVGGQNYEQYF
TGTGCCAGCAGCGTAGGGGGGCAAAATTACGAGCAGTACTTC
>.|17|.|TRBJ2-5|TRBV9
CASSVAEGLVQGGTQYF
TGTGCCAGCAGCGTAGCTGAGGGGCTCGTCCAGGGGGGGACCCAGTACTTC
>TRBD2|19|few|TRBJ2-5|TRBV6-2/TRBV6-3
CASSYSILAGRIGEETQYF
TGTGCCAGCAGTTACTCGATTCTAGCGGGGAGAATTGGAGAAGAGACCCAGTACTTC
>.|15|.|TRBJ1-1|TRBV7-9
CASSLGGRVNTEAFF
TGTGCCAGCAGCTTAGGCGGCAGGGTGAACACTGAAGCTTTCTTT
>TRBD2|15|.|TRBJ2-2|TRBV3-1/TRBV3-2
CASSHGGGASGELFF
TGTGCCAGCAGCCATGGCGGGGGGGCTTCCGGGGAGCTGTTTTTT
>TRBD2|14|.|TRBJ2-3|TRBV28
CASSAGGSGDTQYF
TGTGCCAGCAGCGCGGGAGGGAGTGGAGATACGCAGTATTTT
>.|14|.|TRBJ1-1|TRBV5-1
CASIRQPSATEAFF
TGCGCCAGCATTAGACAGCCCTCCGCCACTGAAGCTTTCTTT
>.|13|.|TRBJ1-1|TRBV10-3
CAISDQENTEAFF
TGTGCCATCAGTGATCAGGAGAACACTGAAGCTTTCTTT
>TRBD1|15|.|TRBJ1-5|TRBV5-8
CASSRTGVGNQPQHF
TGTGCCAGCAGCAGGACAGGGGTTGGAAATCAGCCCCAGCATTTT
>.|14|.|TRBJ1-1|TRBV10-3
CAMGEGRGVAEAFF
TGTGCCATGGGGGAGGGTAGAGGGGTAGCTGAAGCTTTCTTT
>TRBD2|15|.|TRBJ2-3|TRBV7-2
CASSFPTSGGDTQYF
TGTGCCAGCAGCTTCCCGACTAGCGGGGGAGATACGCAGTATTTT
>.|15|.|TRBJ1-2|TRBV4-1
CASSQDLADYYGYTF
TGCGCCAGCAGCCAAGATCTGGCAGATTACTATGGCTACACCTTC
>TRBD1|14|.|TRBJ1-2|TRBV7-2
CASSVDRARGGYTF
TGTGCCAGCAGCGTCGACAGGGCTAGGGGTGGCTACACCTTC
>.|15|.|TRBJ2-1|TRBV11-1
CASSLRQNTYNEQFF
TGTGCCAGCAGTCTCCGACAGAATACCTACAATGAGCAGTTCTTC
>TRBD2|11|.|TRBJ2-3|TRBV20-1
CSAREGGAQYF
TGCAGTGCTAGAGAGGGGGGGGCGCAGTATTTT